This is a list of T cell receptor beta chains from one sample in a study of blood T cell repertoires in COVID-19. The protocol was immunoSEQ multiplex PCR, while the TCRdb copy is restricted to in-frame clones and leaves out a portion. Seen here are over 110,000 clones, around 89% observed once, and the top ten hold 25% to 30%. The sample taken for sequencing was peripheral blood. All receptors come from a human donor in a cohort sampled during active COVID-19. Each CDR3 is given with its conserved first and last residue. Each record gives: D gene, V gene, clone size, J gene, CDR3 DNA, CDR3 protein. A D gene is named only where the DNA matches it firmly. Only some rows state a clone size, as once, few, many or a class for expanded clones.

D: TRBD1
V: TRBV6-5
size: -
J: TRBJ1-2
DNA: TGTGCCATCTCTCGACCGGGACAGGGTAGCTATGGCTACACCTTC
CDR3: CAISRPGQGSYGYTF

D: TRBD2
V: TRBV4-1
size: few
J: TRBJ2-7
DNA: TGCGCCAGCAGCCAAGGGACTAGCACCTACGAGCAGTACTTC
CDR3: CASSQGTSTYEQYF

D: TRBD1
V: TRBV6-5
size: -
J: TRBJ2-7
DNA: TGTGCCAGCAAAGGACAGGTCCTTTCGGGCGAGCAGTACTTC
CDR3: CASKGQVLSGEQYF

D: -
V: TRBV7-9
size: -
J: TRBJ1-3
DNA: TGTGCCAGCAGCTCCATACTATCTGAAGCTGGAAACACCATATATTTT
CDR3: CASSSILSEAGNTIYF

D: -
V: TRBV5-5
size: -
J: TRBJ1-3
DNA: TGTGCCAGCAGCATCGACAGCCGCGCGTTAGGAAACACCATATATTTT
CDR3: CASSIDSRALGNTIYF

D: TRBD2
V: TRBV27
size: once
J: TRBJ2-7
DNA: TGTGCCAGCAGTTTAACTAGCGGGGGGCTCTACGAGCAGTACTTC
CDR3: CASSLTSGGLYEQYF

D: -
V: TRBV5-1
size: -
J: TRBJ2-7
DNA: TGCGCCAGCAGCCTGGAATCCAGCAGGGCCTACGAGCAGTACTTC
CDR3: CASSLESSRAYEQYF

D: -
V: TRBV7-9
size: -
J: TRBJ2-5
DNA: TGTGCCAGCAGCTTGGGGACTTTACAAGAGACCCAGTACTTC
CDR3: CASSLGTLQETQYF

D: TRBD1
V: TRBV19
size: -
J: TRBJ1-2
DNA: TGTGCCAGTAGTACAGGGGGCGGCTATGGCTACACCTTC
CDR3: CASSTGGGYGYTF

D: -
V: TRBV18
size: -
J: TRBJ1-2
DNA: TGTGCCAGCTCGCCGATCCTCTCACAAGCGGGCTTCTATGGCTACACCTTC
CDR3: CASSPILSQAGFYGYTF

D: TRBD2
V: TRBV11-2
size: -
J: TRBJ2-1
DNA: TGTGCCAGCAGCTTCCCCCGGGGGGGACCTGAGCAGTTCTTC
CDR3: CASSFPRGGPEQFF

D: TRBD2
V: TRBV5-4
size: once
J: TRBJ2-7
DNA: TGTGCCAGCAGCTTGGCCGGGACTAGCGGGATCCACGAGCAGTACTTC
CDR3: CASSLAGTSGIHEQYF

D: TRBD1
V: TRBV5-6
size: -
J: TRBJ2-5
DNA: TGTGCCAGCAGCCTGGACAGGGGGGAGACCCAGTACTTC
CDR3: CASSLDRGETQYF

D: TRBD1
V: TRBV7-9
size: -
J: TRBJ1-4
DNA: TGTGCCAGCACCACTAGGGGGGACAGGGAAGGTGAAAAACTGTTTTTT
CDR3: CASTTRGDREGEKLFF

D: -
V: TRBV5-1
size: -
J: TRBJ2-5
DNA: TGCGCCAGCAGCTTGGCCAGGGCTGGTGGGGAGACCCAGTACTTC
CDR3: CASSLARAGGETQYF

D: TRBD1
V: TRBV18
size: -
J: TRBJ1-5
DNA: TGTGCCAGCTCACCAGGGACAGGGGGACAGCCCCAGCATTTT
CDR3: CASSPGTGGQPQHF

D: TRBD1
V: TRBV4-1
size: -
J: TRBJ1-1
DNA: TGCGCCAGCAGCCACGGACAGGTATCGAACACTGAAGCTTTCTTT
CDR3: CASSHGQVSNTEAFF

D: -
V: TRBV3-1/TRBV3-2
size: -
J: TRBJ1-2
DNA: TGTGCCAGCAGGGGCTCTGGGGGCTACACCTTC
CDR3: CASRGSGGYTF

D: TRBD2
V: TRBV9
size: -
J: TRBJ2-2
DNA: TGTGCCATTCCCGGCCCTGCACTAGCGGGACTGAACACCGGGGAGCTGTTTTTT
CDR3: CAIPGPALAGLNTGELFF

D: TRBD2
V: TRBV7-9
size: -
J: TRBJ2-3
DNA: TGTGCCAGCAGCTTAGACCTCGGGGGGACAGATACGCAGTATTTT
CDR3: CASSLDLGGTDTQYF

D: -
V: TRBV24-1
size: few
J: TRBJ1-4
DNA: TGTGCCACCAGTGACCCAGCACAGGGTCGGGGTAATGAAAAACTGTTTTTT
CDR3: CATSDPAQGRGNEKLFF

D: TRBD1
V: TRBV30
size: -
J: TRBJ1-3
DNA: TGTGCCTGGAGTAGGGGGACAGGGGTTATCTCTGGAAACACCATATATTTT
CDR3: CAWSRGTGVISGNTIYF

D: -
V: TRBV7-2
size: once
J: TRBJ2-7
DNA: TGTGCCAGCAGCTTAGCATTGCGGGCCTCCTACGAGCAGTACTTC
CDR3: CASSLALRASYEQYF

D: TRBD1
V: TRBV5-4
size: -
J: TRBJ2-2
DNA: TGTGCCAGCAGTTCGCAGGGGGACACCGGGGAGCTGTTTTTT
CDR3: CASSSQGDTGELFF

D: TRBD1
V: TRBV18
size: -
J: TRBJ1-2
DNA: TGTGCCAGCTCACCAGGTGGACAGGTCGATGGCTACACCTTC
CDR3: CASSPGGQVDGYTF

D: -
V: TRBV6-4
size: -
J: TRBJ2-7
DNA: TGTGCCAGCAGTGACATCGGGTACCGAGACGAGCAGTACTTC
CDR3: CASSDIGYRDEQYF

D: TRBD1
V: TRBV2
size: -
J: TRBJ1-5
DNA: TGTGCCAGCAGTGAAGCGTCCCCCCCCGGGACAGGGGGTGATCAGCCCCAGCATTTT
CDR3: CASSEASPPGTGGDQPQHF

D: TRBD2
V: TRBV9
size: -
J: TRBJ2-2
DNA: TGTGCCAGCAGCACCAACAGCGGGGGGCCTAACACCGGGGAGCTGTTTTTT
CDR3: CASSTNSGGPNTGELFF

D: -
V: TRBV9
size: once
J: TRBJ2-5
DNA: TGTGCCAGCAGCCGGGCGGGGCCGAACCAAGAGACCCAGTACTTC
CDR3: CASSRAGPNQETQYF

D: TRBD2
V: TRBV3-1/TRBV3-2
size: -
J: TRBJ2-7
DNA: TGTGCCAGCAGCCAAGAAAACGGGGGGAGCTCCTACGAGCAGTACTTC
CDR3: CASSQENGGSSYEQYF

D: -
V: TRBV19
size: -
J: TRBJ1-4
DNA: TGTGCCAGTAGTATTAGAGAAAAACTGTTTTTT
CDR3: CASSIREKLFF

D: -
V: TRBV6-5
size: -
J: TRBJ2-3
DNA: TGTGCCAGCAGGGGGCCCGGGAGCACAGATACGCAGTATTTT
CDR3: CASRGPGSTDTQYF

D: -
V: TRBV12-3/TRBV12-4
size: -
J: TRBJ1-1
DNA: TGTGCCAGCCATTCGGTCATGAACACTGAAGCTTTCTTT
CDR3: CASHSVMNTEAFF

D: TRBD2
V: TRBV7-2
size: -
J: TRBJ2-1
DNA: TGTGCCAGCAGCTTCGGACTAGCGGGGGGTCTTAGCTCCTACAATGAGCAGTTCTTC
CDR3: CASSFGLAGGLSSYNEQFF

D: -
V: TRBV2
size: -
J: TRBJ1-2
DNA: TGTGCCAGCATAATTCTCGGGAGCTATGGCTACACCTTC
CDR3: CASIILGSYGYTF

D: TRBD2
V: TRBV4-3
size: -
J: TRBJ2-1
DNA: TGCGCCAGCAGCCAAAGTCCCGGGGGGGCCTACAATGAGCAGTTCTTC
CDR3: CASSQSPGGAYNEQFF

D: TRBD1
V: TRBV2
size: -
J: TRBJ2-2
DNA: TGTGCCGGATCTGGACAGGGAGGCGGGGAGCTGTTTTTT
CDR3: CAGSGQGGGELFF

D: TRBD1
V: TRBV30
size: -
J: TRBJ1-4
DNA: TGTGCCTGGACCAAACAGGGGGAAGGGGAAAAACTGTTTTTT
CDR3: CAWTKQGEGEKLFF

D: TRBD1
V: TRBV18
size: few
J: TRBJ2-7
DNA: TGTGCCAGCTCTCCGACAGGGGGTGTCGACGAGCAGTACTTC
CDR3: CASSPTGGVDEQYF

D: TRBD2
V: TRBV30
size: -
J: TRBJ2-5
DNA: TGTGCCTGGAGTGTACTAGCGGGACCTACTCCCCAAGAGACCCAGTACTTC
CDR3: CAWSVLAGPTPQETQYF